This T cell receptor beta chain appears in the sequencing data of a study of blood T cell repertoires in COVID-19. Study as a whole: Samples came from the United States, Italy and Spain, spanning acute and convalescent COVID-19. Nucleic acid was either cDNA or gDNA, and it came from T cells, B-cell-depleted T cells, or PBMCs.

Authors' methods: Reference gene primers were amplified, and this amplification served to estimate nucleated cell counts. Here immunoSEQ multiplex PCR was the method, and the copy in TCRdb shows in-frame clones only, minus some. The V and J calls and clone size come from that table; D and trimming were worked out from the DNA. The sample shows 300,000 or so clones, around 89% of them seen only once. V shed 3 bases and J shed 4 bases, with 9 bases lying between them. The CDR3 runs 13 residues. Germline V gene lookup returns CDR1 MNHEY and CDR2 SMNVEV (reference sequence). This clone occurred once. The sample was peripheral blood. This receptor was obtained from a man in his late teens or twenties who had recovered from COVID-19. The chain uses TRBV27 and TRBJ1-2, with TRBD1 as a possible D gene (6 bases). This CDR3 is CASSFGQSYGYTF. The CDR3 DNA reads TGTGCCAGCAGTTTCGGACAGAGCTATGGCTACACCTTC.